Listed below are T cell receptor beta chains from one sample, sequenced in a study of T cells in localized non-small cell lung cancer. Using immunoSEQ multiplex PCR, the repertoire was profiled, and TCRdb retains in-frame clones only, with some absent. The sample holds tens of thousands of clones, approximately 72% seen once. The sample was peripheral blood, taken before any cancer treatment. Receptors originate from a male donor older than 55 with stage II squamous cell lung carcinoma. The CDR3 runs from the conserved cysteine through the conserved F or W. The D gene is left open where the match is weak. The size entry is marked missing in some rows and otherwise reads once, few, many or a size class.

j_call clone_size d_call v_call cdr3_nt cdr3_aa
TRBJ2-2 . . TRBV5-6 TGTGCCAGCAGCTTTTTCGCAGTTACCGGGGAGCTGTTTTTT CASSFFAVTGELFF
TRBJ2-4 . . TRBV2 TGTGCCAGCAGTACCCGGGACGGGAGCATTCAGTACTTC CASSTRDGSIQYF
TRBJ2-3 . TRBD1 TRBV14 TGTGCCAGCAGCCAAGTAGGGGGCGGCACAGATACGCAGTATTTT CASSQVGGGTDTQYF
TRBJ1-4 . . TRBV10-3 TGTGCCAGCGCCAGACAGGCAACTAATGAAAAACTGTTTTTT CASARQATNEKLFF
TRBJ2-3 . . TRBV15 TGTGCCACCAGCAACCCTAGGGATTCCACAGATACGCAGTATTTT CATSNPRDSTDTQYF
TRBJ2-5 . TRBD2 TRBV10-1 TGCGCCAGCAGTGTTCCGGGACTAGCGGACCAAGAGACCCAGTACTTC CASSVPGLADQETQYF
TRBJ2-7 . . TRBV28 TGTGCCAGCAGCTCTCTCTACGAGCAGTACTTC CASSSLYEQYF
TRBJ2-2 . . TRBV28 TGTGCCAGCGCGTCCTCCACCGGGGAGCTGTTTTTT CASASSTGELFF
TRBJ1-3 once . TRBV9 TGTGCCAGCAACGAAGCGGGAGACTCTGGAAACACCATATATTTT CASNEAGDSGNTIYF
TRBJ2-3 once . TRBV5-1 TGCGCCAGCAGCGGTAGGCCGGGACAAAATTCAGATACGCAGTATTTT CASSGRPGQNSDTQYF
TRBJ1-2 . TRBD1 TRBV6-1 TGTGCCAGCAGTACCCAGACAGGGACGGGTGGCTACACCTTC CASSTQTGTGGYTF
TRBJ2-1 once . TRBV19 TGTGCCAGTAGTATTTGGACACCGGGACGGGAAAATGAGCAGTTCTTC CASSIWTPGRENEQFF
TRBJ2-1 few . TRBV19 TGTGCCAGTAGAAGAGGACTTGACGTCAGTGAGCAGTTCTTC CASRRGLDVSEQFF
TRBJ1-1 few . TRBV12-5 TGTGCTAGTGCTACGAACACTGAAGCTTTCTTT CASATNTEAFF
TRBJ1-1 . TRBD1 TRBV9 TGTGCCAGCAGCAGGGACAGTACGCTAGAAGCTTTCTTT CASSRDSTLEAFF
TRBJ2-7 . . TRBV6-6 TGTGCCAGCAGAGAAGGGACAAGCTCCTACGAGCAGTACTTC CASREGTSSYEQYF
TRBJ1-2 . TRBD1 TRBV6-1 TGTGCCAGCAGTAACAGGGGCCTTGATGGCTACACCTTC CASSNRGLDGYTF
TRBJ1-6 . TRBD1 TRBV19 TGTGCCAGTAAACTACAGGGGAGCTCCTATAATTCACCCCTCCACTTT CASKLQGSSYNSPLHF
TRBJ2-5 . . TRBV6-1 TGTGCCAGCAGTGGAGGGGGTCTCGAAGAGACCCAGTACTTC CASSGGGLEETQYF
TRBJ2-2 . TRBD2 TRBV11-2 TGTGCCAGCAGCTTACGGGGGGGCCACGCCGGGGAGCTGCTTTTT CASSLRGGHAGELLF
TRBJ2-3 . . TRBV29-1 TGCAGCGTTGAAGAGTTAGGGATGAGGGGAGCGCAGTATTTT CSVEELGMRGAQYF
TRBJ2-5 . TRBD2 TRBV5-1 TGCGCCAGCAGCTTGGCCTCTAGCGGGGTAAAAGAGACCCAGTACTTC CASSLASSGVKETQYF
TRBJ2-7 . . TRBV9 TGTGCCAGCAGCCCATTCCCGGGCGGCCGGGGGACCTACGAGCAGTACTTC CASSPFPGGRGTYEQYF
TRBJ2-5 . . TRBV6-5 TGTGCCAGCAGCTTCGGTAGGGGGTTCGAAGAGACCCAGTACTTC CASSFGRGFEETQYF
TRBJ2-7 . . TRBV5-6 TGTGCCAGCAGCTTCATGGGAAGGTACGAGCAGTACTTC CASSFMGRYEQYF
TRBJ1-4 few . TRBV4-1 TGCGCCAGCAGCCAAGAATTGAGGGAAAAACTGTTTTTT CASSQELREKLFF
TRBJ2-5 . . TRBV29-1 TGCAGCGTTGAGAGGACGGGAGCAGAGACCCAGTACTTC CSVERTGAETQYF
TRBJ2-7 . TRBD2 TRBV5-4 TGTGCCAGCAGCTTAGCTAGCGGGAGTCAGTACGAGCAGTACTTC CASSLASGSQYEQYF
TRBJ2-2 . TRBD1 TRBV28 TGTGCCAGCAGCGACAGGGGGGGGAGAACCGGGGAGCTGTTTTTT CASSDRGGRTGELFF
TRBJ2-4 . . TRBV30 TGTGCCTGGAGTAAGGGACGTGGGGACATTCAGTACTTC CAWSKGRGDIQYF
TRBJ2-6 . . TRBV11-3 TGTGCCAGCAGCTTAGAGGGCTCTGGGGCCAACGTCCTGACTTTC CASSLEGSGANVLTF
TRBJ2-7 . . TRBV2 TGTGCCAGCAGCGCCGAGGGCTACGAGCAGTACTTC CASSAEGYEQYF
TRBJ2-5 . . TRBV6-5 TGTGCCAGCAGTTACTTGGGTACTGGGACCCAAGAGACCCAGTACTTC CASSYLGTGTQETQYF
TRBJ1-6 . . TRBV6-1 TGTGCCAGCAGTGAAGTCTCGACAGGCACAGTTCGATCACCCCTCCACTTT CASSEVSTGTVRSPLHF
TRBJ1-2 . . TRBV19 TGTGCCAGTAGTATCTCCCGACAGATCTATGGCTACACCTTC CASSISRQIYGYTF
TRBJ2-5 once . TRBV5-1 TGCGCCAGCAGCTTGGGAGGGGGGGCGGACCAAGAGACCCAGTACTTC CASSLGGGADQETQYF
TRBJ1-4 few . TRBV7-8 TGTGCCAGCAGTTATGTTGGTGAAAAACTGTTTTTT CASSYVGEKLFF